The next 10 T cell receptor beta chains were all read from a single sample in a study of Graves' ophthalmopathy and Graves' hyperthyroidism. Amplification of TCR beta CDR3 regions used RNA transcripts. Second-round multiplex PCR came after first-round RT-PCR with HTBI primers. TCRdb processed the multiplex PCR reads anew with MiXCR; each CDR3 protein has one entry. The repertoire holds under 800,000 distinct CDR3 sequences, with about 20% as singletons. What was sequenced was peripheral blood. Receptors originate from a woman aged 18-30 years with stable Graves' hyperthyroidism. Some clones in this sample may be carry-over from other donors' samples.

V and J are TRBV20-1 and TRBJ2-2, with D tentatively TRBD1 or TRBD2 (5 bases each). The CDR3 totals 15 residues. Trimming took 3 bases from V and 4 from J, leaving 15 bases between them. CDR1 is DFQATT, CDR2 SNEGSKA, per germline (reference sequence). DNA of the CDR3: TGCAGTGCTAGTCGAGGGACCCCGGGCACCGGGGAGCTGTTTTTT. This translates into CSASRGTPGTGELFF.

The chain uses TRBV3-1 and TRBJ2-7, with 15 bases aligning to TRBD2. The CDR3 runs to 16 residues. The V gene's germline CDR1 is LGHDT and CDR2 YNNKEL (reference sequence). The J segment lost 10 bases and the V segment lost 4 bases, leaving 11 bases of the junction unmatched. The CDR3 protein is CASSPWPGLAGGRQYF. The CDR3 DNA reads TGTGCCAGCAGCCCTTGGCCGGGACTAGCGGGAGGAAGACAGTACTTC.

V and J are TRBV2 and TRBJ1-1; D might be TRBD1 (5 bases). The CDR3 contains 13 residues. Trimming pared 8 bases from V and 0 bases from J, leaving 10 bases between. Germline V gene sequence: CDR1 SNHLY, CDR2 FYNNEI. The CDR3 sequence: CASFGAVNTEAFF. The CDR3 nucleotides read TGTGCCAGCTTCGGGGCGGTGAACACTGAAGCTTTCTTT.

This clonotype turned up a few times. This chain joins TRBV3-1 and TRBJ1-2; 8 bases fit TRBD1. The germline V gene encodes CDR1 LGHDT and CDR2 YNNKEL (reference sequence). The CDR3 has 15 residues. Trimming took 6 bases from V and 4 from J; bases not matched to a gene: 10. In nucleotides, the CDR3 is TGTGCCAGCAGTCTAGGGACAGGAGCCAGCTATGGCTACACCTTC. This sequence encodes CASSLGTGASYGYTF.

This chain connects TRBV28 to TRBJ2-7, with D possibly being TRBD2 (5 bases). V was shortened by 6 bases and J by 2 bases, with 17 bases between the two germline ends. Germline lookup yields CDR1 MDHEN and CDR2 SYDVKM. CDR3 length equals 15 residues. The CDR3 is CASRYPRGSAYEQYF. CDR3 nucleotide sequence: TGTGCCAGCAGGTATCCGCGAGGGTCAGCCTACGAGCAGTACTTC.

This clonotype was seen at least ten times. The chain uses TRBV6-1 and TRBJ1-2; the D is unclear. The CDR3 totals 12 residues. The germline V and J ends were trimmed by 8 bases and 6 bases, with 13 bases remaining between them. The germline V gene has CDR1 MNHNS and CDR2 SASEGT. The CDR3 here is CASEGKSDGYTF. The CDR3 region has the DNA TGTGCCAGCGAGGGAAAAAGCGATGGCTACACCTTC.

This clonotype was counted at least ten times. V usage is TRBV10-3 and J usage is TRBJ2-7, with D maybe TRBD1 (6 bases). V dropped 3 bases and J dropped 0 bases, with 12 bases sitting between them. CDR3 length: 15 amino acids. Looked up from germline, CDR1 is ENHRY and CDR2 is SYGVKD. The CDR3 region has the DNA TGTGCCATCAGTGACGACAGGTTTAGCTCCTACGAGCAGTACTTC. Protein product: CAISDDRFSSYEQYF.

This clonotype was recorded many times. This rearrangement joins TRBV6-5 to TRBJ1-6; D is unclear. The CDR3 runs 16 residues. V lost 4 bases and J 3 bases, leaving 13 bases between the germline ends. Germline V gene sequence: CDR1 MNHEY, CDR2 SVGAGI. The CDR3 loop is CASSSSGLIYNSPLHF. In DNA, the CDR3 is TGTGCCAGCAGTTCCTCTGGACTGATCTATAATTCACCCCTCCACTTT.

This clonotype was detected many times. The V and J genes are TRBV28 and TRBJ1-5, with a weak D call TRBD1 (6 bases). V was shortened by 4 bases and J by 7 bases, with 17 bases between the two germline ends. CDR1 MDHEN and CDR2 SYDVKM come from the germline V gene. The length of the CDR3 is 15 residues. The DNA of the CDR3 is TGTGCCAGCAGTTACGGGCCTCCTGGGGGCCAGCCCCAGCATTTT. Translation gives CASSYGPPGGQPQHF.

This clonotype was counted ten times or more. The chain recombines TRBV19 with TRBJ1-1, with D perhaps TRBD1 (5 bases). CDR3 length: 14 residues. Germline CDR1 LNHDA, CDR2 SQIVND (reference sequence). V lost 5 bases and J lost 1, with 11 bases in between. CDR3 DNA: TGTGCCAGTAGTGTGGGCAGGGAGAACACTGAAGCTTTCTTT. This codes for CASSVGRENTEAFF.